This T cell receptor beta chain appears in the sequencing data of a study of blood T cell repertoires in COVID-19. For the study at large: The cDNA or gDNA used as material had been derived from T cells, B-cell-depleted T cells, or PBMCs.

Clones were sequenced by immunoSEQ multiplex PCR, and TCRdb holds only the in-frame ones, with some missing. The table has about 84,000 clones, 90% to 95% seen once. Between the trimmed V and J ends, which lost 6 bases and 4 bases, there was a span of 13 bases. The V gene's germline CDR1 is SGHRS and CDR2 YFSETQ. The CDR3 is made up of 13 amino acids. The gene calls are TRBV5-1 and TRBJ1-1, with D uncertain. This TCR derives from a human donor with active COVID-19. The donor label of this sample is uncertain. Sequencing was carried out using peripheral blood. The CDR3 nucleotides are TGCGCCAGCACCCCAAGAGCATCCACTGAAGCTTTCTTT. Its translation: CASTPRASTEAFF.